The 10 T cell receptor beta chains presented below share a single source sample, sequenced in a study of metastatic and nonmetastatic thyroid tumors. TCRdb recomputed clones from the PCR reads via MiXCR. The sample records about 92,000 clones, just under 15% being singletons. There were no patients who had received any treatment before thyroid surgery. The specimen sequenced was blood. The receptor source for this set is a female donor with papillary thyroid cancer or a benign thyroid nodule (not recorded which). Some clones in this sample may be carry-over from other donors' samples.

On this clone itself: One end of the junction fails to match germline, which may point to a read error. The rearrangement joins TRBV28 to TRBJ2-7, with D hard to call. The CDR3 contains 12 residues. The V gene's germline CDR1 is MDHEN and CDR2 SYDVKM. DNA for the CDR3: TGTGCCAGCAGTATCGTACGCTACGATCAGTACTTC. This encodes CASSIVRYDQYF.

This clone was found many times. The chain combines TRBV5-6 with TRBJ2-7; 7 bases line up with TRBD1. Per the germline V gene, CDR1 is SGHDT and CDR2 is YYEEEE. The ends lost 4 bases at V and 0 bases at J; junction bases unmatched: 4. This CDR3 comprises 14 residues. Here the CDR3 DNA reads TGTGCCAGCAGCCGGACAGGTATCTCCTACGAGCAGTACTTC. This translates into CASSRTGISYEQYF.

This clone came up many times. V gene TRBV27 combines with J gene TRBJ2-5; D remains unclear. The CDR3 spans 16 residues. The V and J ends lost 1 base and 1 base respectively, with 13 bases between them. Germline CDR1 and CDR2: MNHEY and SMNVEV (reference sequence). CDR3 protein: CASSLLTAKGQETQYF. CDR3 nucleotide sequence: TGTGCCAGCAGTTTATTAACAGCCAAGGGCCAAGAGACCCAGTACTTC.

In this sample, this clone turned up many times. The chain carries TRBV20-1 and TRBJ1-2, with TRBD1 identical over 7 bases. This CDR3 comprises 12 residues. The trim removed 6 bases at V and 3 bases at J, leaving 4 bases unmatched. Germline assignment: CDR1 DFQATT and CDR2 SNEGSKA (reference sequence). CDR3: CSATTGDYGYTF. CDR3 in DNA: TGCAGTGCAACAACAGGGGACTATGGCTACACCTTC.

This clone was observed at least ten times. The chain combines TRBV11-1 with TRBJ2-7, with D perhaps matching TRBD1 (5 bases). From germline, CDR1 is SGHAT and CDR2 FQDESV (reference sequence). Trimming removed 1 base at V and 2 bases at J, with 21 bases between. This CDR3 spans 18 amino acids. CDR3 bases: TGTGCCAGCAGCTTAGGGGTGCAGGGTAGGATTAACCCCTACGAGCAGTACTTC. This translates into CASSLGVQGRINPYEQYF.

This clone was seen ten or more times. DNA of the CDR3: TGTGCCAGCAGTGTCCGCGCTGAAGGGGATACGCAGTATTTT. This translates into CASSVRAEGDTQYF. V gene TRBV6-1 combines with J gene TRBJ2-3; D is uncertain. CDR3 length equals 14 residues. Trimming took off 4 bases at V and 6 bases at J, with 14 bases between the two ends. CDR1 and CDR2 from the germline V gene are MNHNS and SASEGT.

The sample holds many counts of this clone. The chain joins TRBV6-2 or TRBV6-3 to TRBJ2-1; D is tentatively TRBD1 or TRBD2 (5 bases each). V lost 2 bases and J lost 8, with 13 bases in between. The germline V gene has CDR1 MNHEY and CDR2 SVGEGT. There are 14 residues in the CDR3. CDR3 region: CASSYGSLGDEQFF. CDR3 coding DNA: TGTGCCAGCAGTTACGGTAGTTTGGGGGATGAGCAGTTCTTC.

Turning to this clone: One junction end does not reproduce the germline sequence, and a read error may be involved. The chain has TRBV4-1 and TRBJ2-2; tentative D call: TRBD2 (5 bases). Germline V gene lookup returns CDR1 MGHRA and CDR2 YSYEKL. The CDR3 has 15 amino acids. In DNA, the CDR3 is TGCGCCAGCAGCCAAGATAAGGGTATGGGCGGGCAGCTGTTTTTT. Translating gives CASSQDKGMGGQLFF.

This chain links TRBV7-3 with TRBJ2-3; D remains unclear. V lost 4 bases and J lost 6, with 11 bases in between. The CDR3 covers 13 residues. The germline V gene encodes CDR1 SGHTA and CDR2 FQGTGA. The CDR3 spells CASSSYRDDTQYF. The DNA of the CDR3 is TGTGCCAGCAGCTCCTATAGGGATGATACGCAGTATTTT. Complete variable domain (other parts from reference TRBV7-3 and TRBJ2-3): GAGVSQTPSNKVTEKGKYVELRCDPISGHTALYWYRQSLGQGPEFLIYFQGTGAADDSGLPNDRFFAVRPEGSVSTLKIQRTERGDSAVYLCASSSYRDDTQYFGPGTRLTVL.

On this clone: This may come from a read error, since a much larger clone is one base off. The chain recombines TRBV16 with TRBJ2-2, with TRBD2 identical over 8 bases. The length of the CDR3 is 20 residues. Unmatched junction bases numbered 15, after V lost 2 bases and J lost 1 base. Germline V gene lookup returns CDR1 KGHSY and CDR2 FQNENV. The CDR3 spells CASSQPKTPGRGLNTGELFF. In nucleotides, the CDR3 is TGTGCCAGCAGCCAACCTAAAACCCCCGGGAGGGGATTGAACACCGGGGAGCTGTTTTTT.